This entry features one T cell receptor beta chain sequence. This entry is derived from a study of CD8 T cells in Susac syndrome. The overall study: When blood was drawn, the patients with Susac syndrome were therapy-naive, on corticosteroids, or on intravenous immunoglobulin alone.

Negative magnetic isolation gave CD8+ and CD4+ cells; FACS enriched CD8+ TEMRA. Germline-derived CDR1 and CDR2 are KGHDR and SFDVKD. The CDR3 sequence is 11 residues long. The V end was cut by 3 bases, the J end by 4 bases, with 2 bases between. Random hexamers were used to reverse transcribe the RNA input (roughly 0.5 to 1 ug). Across 54 Vbeta and 13 Jbeta, immunoSEQ multiplex PCR amplified TCR beta CDR3. TCRdb ran MiXCR on the immunoSEQ multiplex PCR reads and lists one entry per CDR3 protein. Of about 190,000 distinct CDR3 sequences listed, 95% are singletons. The receptor's source is a human donor with Susac syndrome. The chain carries TRBV24-1 and TRBJ1-2, with unresolved D. Sequenced material: CD8+ T cells from PBMCs. CDR3 in DNA: TGTGCCACCAGTGATGCCTATGGCTACACCTTC. Protein product: CATSDAYGYTF.